This T cell receptor (beta chain) originates from a study of blood T cells in healthy people across ages. About the study: Roughly one uniquely barcoded beta molecule per two T cells was captured.

About this clonotype itself: Its antigen is unidentified.

A second 7 to 11 cycle PCR used barcoded and J-beta primers. TCRdb processed the 5' RACE reads anew with MiXCR; each CDR3 protein has one entry. The sample has over 600,000 distinct CDR3 sequences; roughly 21% are singletons. CDR3 length equals 15 residues. Germline CDR1 reads SNHLY; CDR2 reads FYNNEI. Unmatched junction bases numbered 4, after V lost 4 bases and J lost 4 bases. Points from the study as a whole: Unsorted PBMCs blocked a conclusive comparison of naive and antigen-experienced cells. Across the age range, TCR beta diversity per million T cells fell in a roughly linear way.

Isolating PBMCs gave at least 7 million of these cells per sample. This chain connects TRBV2 to TRBJ2-1, with TRBD2 matching over 10 bases. The source material was blood. The clonotype comes from an older man in good health. CDR3 in DNA: TGTGCCAGCAGTGTGCAGCGGGAGGGTTACAATGAGCAGTTCTTC. This codes for CASSVQREGYNEQFF.